This record concerns one T cell receptor beta chain sequence. Its specificity is unknown. Assay used: immunoSEQ multiplex PCR; TCRdb lists only in-frame clones, some missing. Of about 17,000 clones listed, around four fifths are singletons. This sample was included in a study of EBV T-cell therapy then PD-1 blockade in nasopharyngeal carcinoma. This sample's treatment: AdE1-LMPpoly-expanded autologous EBV-specific T-cell therapy followed by anti-PD-1 nivolumab. Sequenced here: CD8+ T cells from blood, sampled at day 0 from a patient whose treatment included autologous EBV-specific T cells and nivolumab. The clonotype originates from a man in his forties with nasopharyngeal carcinoma.

The CDR3, as DNA: TGTGCCAGCAGCTTAAAAGGAGGGGGCGGCGGCGAGCAGTACTTC. Translating gives CASSLKGGGGGEQYF. The chain employs TRBV7-6 and TRBJ2-7; possibly TRBD1 for D (7 bases). CDR1 SGHVS and CDR2 FNYEAQ come from the germline V gene. This CDR3 comprises 15 residues. The V end lost 2 bases, the J end lost 6 bases, and 17 bases lay between the germline ends.